This T cell receptor (beta chain) was found in a study of blood T cell repertoires in COVID-19. Study summary: Nucleic acid was either cDNA or gDNA, and it came from T cells, B-cell-depleted T cells, or PBMCs.

Clones were read by immunoSEQ multiplex PCR, and TCRdb kept only the in-frame ones, dropping some. The profile shows a few hundred thousand clones, about 79% of them singletons. CDR1 is GTSNPN, CDR2 SVGIG, per germline (reference sequence). This CDR3 comprises 15 residues. Trimming shortened V by 4 bases and J by 3 bases, and 19 bases separated the two germline ends. This clone was recorded once. Source material: peripheral blood. The rearrangement links TRBV30 to TRBJ2-7, with D perhaps matching TRBD2 (5 bases). The TCR sequence derives from a man aged 50-60 years with active or convalescent COVID-19. The CDR3 coding sequence is TGTGCCTGGAAATTGAGGGTAGCAGAGAACTACGAGCAGTACTTC. Translating gives CAWKLRVAENYEQYF.